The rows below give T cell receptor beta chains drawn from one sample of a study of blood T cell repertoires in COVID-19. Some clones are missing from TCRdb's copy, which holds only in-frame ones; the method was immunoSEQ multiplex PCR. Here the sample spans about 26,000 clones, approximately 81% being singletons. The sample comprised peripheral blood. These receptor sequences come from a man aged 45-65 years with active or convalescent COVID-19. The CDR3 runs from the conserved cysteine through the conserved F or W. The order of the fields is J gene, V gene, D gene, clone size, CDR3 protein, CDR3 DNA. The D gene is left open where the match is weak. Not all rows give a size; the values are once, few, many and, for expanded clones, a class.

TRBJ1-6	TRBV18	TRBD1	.	CASSPPSRGARSPLHF	TGTGCCAGCTCACCCCCCTCCAGGGGGGCTCGTTCACCCCTCCACTTT
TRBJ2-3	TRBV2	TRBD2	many	CASSELAGQDTQYF	TGTGCCAGCAGTGAACTAGCGGGGCAAGATACGCAGTATTTT
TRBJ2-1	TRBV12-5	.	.	CASGLVIAEYNEQFF	TGTGCTAGTGGTTTGGTAATAGCCGAATACAATGAGCAGTTCTTC
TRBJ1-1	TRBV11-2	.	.	CASSLDRFGGAFF	TGTGCCAGCAGCCTGGACAGATTCGGTGGGGCTTTCTTT
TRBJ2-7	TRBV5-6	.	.	CASSLFLAFSYEQYF	TGTGCCAGCAGCTTGTTTCTCGCGTTCTCCTACGAGCAGTACTTC
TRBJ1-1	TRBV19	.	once	CASSLNGGGTEAFF	TGTGCCAGTAGTCTCAACGGGGGGGGCACTGAAGCTTTCTTT
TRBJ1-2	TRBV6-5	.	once	CASTRQDHYGYTF	TGTGCCAGCACCCGACAGGATCATTATGGCTACACCTTC
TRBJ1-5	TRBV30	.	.	CAWSGRGRYSNQPQHF	TGTGCCTGGAGTGGTCGGGGTCGTTATAGCAATCAGCCCCAGCATTTT
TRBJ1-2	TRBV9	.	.	CASSRQASYGYTF	TGTGCCAGCAGCAGACAAGCATCCTATGGCTACACCTTC
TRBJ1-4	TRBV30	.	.	CAWSVPRNRYEKLFF	TGTGCCTGGAGTGTACCGCGGAACCGATACGAAAAACTGTTTTTT
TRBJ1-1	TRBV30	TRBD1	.	CAWSPGTAIEAFF	TGTGCCTGGAGCCCCGGGACAGCTATTGAAGCTTTCTTT
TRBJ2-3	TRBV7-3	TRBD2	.	CASSLERGRPTDTQYF	TGTGCCAGCAGCCTCGAGCGGGGGCGTCCCACAGATACGCAGTATTTT
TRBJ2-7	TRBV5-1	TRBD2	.	CASGREWDYEQYF	TGCGCCAGCGGGCGGGAGTGGGACTACGAGCAGTACTTC
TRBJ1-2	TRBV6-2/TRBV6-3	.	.	CASSAQIHYGYTF	TGTGCCAGCAGTGCTCAGATCCACTATGGCTACACCTTC
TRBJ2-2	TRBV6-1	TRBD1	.	CASSDLRTGDIGGELFF	TGTGCCAGCAGTGACCTTCGGACAGGGGATATCGGCGGGGAGCTGTTTTTT
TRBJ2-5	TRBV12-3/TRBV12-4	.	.	CARPPNPYASQYF	TGTGCCAGACCCCCGAACCCATACGCGAGCCAGTACTTC
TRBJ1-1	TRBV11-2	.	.	CASSYQDSLNTEAFF	TGTGCCAGCAGCTATCAGGACAGCCTGAACACTGAAGCTTTCTTT
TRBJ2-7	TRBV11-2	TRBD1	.	CASSLNLDRAIDEQYF	TGTGCCAGCAGCTTAAATTTGGACAGGGCTATCGACGAGCAGTACTTC
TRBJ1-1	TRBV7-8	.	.	CASSLAGSRNTEAFF	TGTGCCAGCAGCTTAGCGGGCAGCCGGAACACTGAAGCTTTCTTT
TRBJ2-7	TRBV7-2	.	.	CASSLAVLYEQYF	TGTGCCAGCAGCTTAGCGGTACTCTACGAGCAGTACTTC
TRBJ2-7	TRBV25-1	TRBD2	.	CASSPRLAGDYEQYF	TGTGCCAGCAGTCCCCGACTAGCGGGAGACTACGAGCAGTACTTC
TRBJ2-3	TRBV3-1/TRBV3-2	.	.	CASSQAGDTQYF	TGTGCCAGCAGCCAAGCGGGGGATACGCAGTATTTT
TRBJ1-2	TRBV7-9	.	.	CASSRTETFTNYGYTF	TGTGCCAGCAGCAGGACAGAGACTTTTACTAACTATGGCTACACCTTC
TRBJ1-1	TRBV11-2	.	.	CASSLGGRVWMNTEAFF	TGTGCCAGCAGCTTAGGGGGGCGGGTTTGGATGAACACTGAAGCTTTCTTT
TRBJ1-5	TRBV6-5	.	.	CASPEVGGGHQPQHF	TGTGCCAGTCCTGAGGTGGGCGGGGGGCATCAGCCCCAGCATTTT
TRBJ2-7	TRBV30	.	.	CAWSKTTGFEQYF	TGTGCCTGGAGTAAGACAACAGGGTTCGAGCAGTACTTC
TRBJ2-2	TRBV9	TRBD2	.	CASSPRTGGGELFF	TGTGCCAGCAGCCCACGAACGGGAGGCGGGGAGCTGTTTTTT
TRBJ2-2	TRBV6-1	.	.	CASSERRVGPGELFF	TGTGCCAGCAGTGAAAGACGGGTTGGCCCCGGGGAGCTGTTTTTT
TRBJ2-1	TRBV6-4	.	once	CASSDSLIAEQFF	TGTGCCAGCAGTGACTCACTGATTGCTGAGCAGTTCTTC
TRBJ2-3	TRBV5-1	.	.	CASSPNGFHGNTQYF	TGCGCCAGCAGCCCTAACGGGTTCCACGGGAATACGCAGTATTTT
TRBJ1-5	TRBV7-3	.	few	CASSLGLAGNQPQHF	TGTGCCAGCAGCTTAGGGTTAGCAGGGAATCAGCCCCAGCATTTT
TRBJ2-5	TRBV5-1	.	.	CASSLGTVQETQYF	TGCGCCAGCAGCTTGGGTACAGTGCAAGAGACCCAGTACTTC
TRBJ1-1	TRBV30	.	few	CAWFGHPEAFF	TGTGCCTGGTTCGGACACCCTGAAGCTTTCTTT
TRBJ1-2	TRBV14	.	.	CASSQDSANYGYTF	TGTGCCAGCAGCCAGGACAGCGCTAACTATGGCTACACCTTC
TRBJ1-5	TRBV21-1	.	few	CASSKTPRQGWNQPQHF	TGTGCCAGCAGCAAAACCCCGCGACAGGGTTGGAATCAGCCCCAGCATTTT
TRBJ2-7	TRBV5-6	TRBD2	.	CASSETGGKDEQYF	TGTGCCAGCAGCGAGACGGGGGGAAAGGACGAGCAGTACTTC
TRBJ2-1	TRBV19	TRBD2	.	CASRWDSGVYNEQFF	TGTGCCAGTAGATGGGATAGCGGGGTATACAATGAGCAGTTCTTC
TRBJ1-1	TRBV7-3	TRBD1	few	CASSPGQGSAEAFF	TGTGCCAGCAGCCCCGGACAGGGGAGCGCTGAAGCTTTCTTT
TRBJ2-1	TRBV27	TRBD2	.	CASSILPGLAANEQFF	TGTGCCAGCAGTATTCTGCCGGGACTAGCGGCAAATGAGCAGTTCTTC
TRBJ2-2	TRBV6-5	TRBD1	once	CASSRDRGSGELFF	TGTGCCAGCAGCCGGGACAGGGGGTCCGGGGAGCTGTTTTTT
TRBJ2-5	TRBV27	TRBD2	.	CASTGLATETQYF	TGTGCCAGCACTGGACTAGCGACGGAGACCCAGTACTTC
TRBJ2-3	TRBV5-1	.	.	CASSLWAGITDTQYF	TGCGCCAGCAGCTTGTGGGCGGGTATCACAGATACGCAGTATTTT
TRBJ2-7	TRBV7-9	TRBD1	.	CASSDGTGASYEQYF	TGTGCCAGCAGCGACGGGACAGGGGCATCCTACGAGCAGTACTTC
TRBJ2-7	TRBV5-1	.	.	CASSLAVPYEQYF	TGCGCCAGCAGCTTGGCGGTGCCATACGAGCAGTACTTC
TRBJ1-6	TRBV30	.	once	CAWSVAGARSPLHF	TGTGCCTGGAGTGTCGCGGGGGCCAGGTCACCCCTCCACTTT
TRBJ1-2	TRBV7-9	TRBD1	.	CASALNRDRNYGYTF	TGTGCCAGCGCTTTGAATCGGGACAGGAACTATGGCTACACCTTC
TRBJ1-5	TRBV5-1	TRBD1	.	CASSLSGGNQPQHF	TGCGCCAGCAGCTTGTCAGGGGGGAATCAGCCCCAGCATTTT